The rows below give T cell receptor beta chains drawn from one sample of a study of monozygotic twins with cystic fibrosis. Libraries were prepared by immunoSEQ multiplex PCR; TCRdb keeps only in-frame clonotypes and omits some of them. The repertoire holds about 36,000 clones, with 84% as singletons. The sequencing input was blood. Receptors originate from a girl aged 2-10 years with cystic fibrosis. Both conserved end residues are trimmed from each CDR3.

V	J	CDR3
TRBV7-2	TRBJ2-7	ASSFKGYEQY
TRBV6-5	TRBJ1-4	ASSYSGQVNEKLF
TRBV29-1	TRBJ2-7	SVGGTYEQY
TRBV4-2	TRBJ1-2	ASSPGQTYGYT
TRBV4-2	TRBJ1-2	ASSQEARAIYGYT
TRBV7-2	TRBJ2-4	ASSLEGLAGGLGKNIQY
TRBV11-3	TRBJ2-1	ASSLDSPTGDQYNEQF
TRBV5-1	TRBJ2-1	ASSPTGTSGFNEQF
TRBV29-1	TRBJ2-7	SAAGQLYEQY
TRBV5-4	TRBJ2-1	ASSLVNLRGNEQF
TRBV19	TRBJ1-1	ASQQAGTGARRAF
TRBV7-2	TRBJ1-2	ASSLALGQGYGYT
TRBV6-1	TRBJ2-7	ASSEADGGAGLSYEQY
TRBV29-1	TRBJ2-6	SGSGDTNGGANVLT
TRBV9	TRBJ1-1	ASSPNPGNTEAF
TRBV5-1	TRBJ2-7	ASSSGGNYYEQY
TRBV9	TRBJ2-5	ASSVNQETQY
TRBV25-1	TRBJ2-3	ASSELGGEY
TRBV6-6	TRBJ2-5	ASLSGGQETQY
TRBV10-3	TRBJ1-2	AISQGRGGYT
TRBV21-1	TRBJ1-1	ASSKVRTNTEAF
TRBV9	TRBJ2-1	ASSVGLSAYNEQF
TRBV4-1	TRBJ2-3	ASSQGFSGVGADTQY
TRBV4-3	TRBJ1-2	ASSARDRGPLGYT
TRBV20-1	TRBJ2-3	SASDFPAQY
TRBV30	TRBJ1-6	AWSRDRGPSSYNSPLH
TRBV2	TRBJ2-7	ASRPDGTYEQY
TRBV5-1	TRBJ2-6	ASSLKGGGGANVLT
TRBV6-5	TRBJ1-2	ASRTGQPLYGYT
TRBV27	TRBJ2-7	ASSLYAGASYEQY
TRBV4-1	TRBJ1-2	ASSDGPFYGYT
TRBV6-6	TRBJ2-5	ASRAAETQY
TRBV27	TRBJ2-7	ASSLGQGGEQY
TRBV6-6	TRBJ2-2	ASSYSGSGSGELF
TRBV5-1	TRBJ1-2	ASSPKWQGPGYT
TRBV5-1	TRBJ2-3	ASRLGPTYTQY
TRBV10-2	TRBJ1-1	ASSEHPRTEAF
TRBV6-5	TRBJ1-1	ASVGRTNTEAF
TRBV7-9	TRBJ2-3	ASSSNSGGGIYTQY
TRBV10-3	TRBJ1-3	AISTGQGDTIY
TRBV7-8	TRBJ1-1	ASSLSGRAEAF
TRBV5-6	TRBJ1-2	ASGEGAYGYT
TRBV7-9	TRBJ2-6	ASSHRPAKATGANVLT
TRBV27	TRBJ2-1	ASSLGIEQF
TRBV30	TRBJ2-3	AWSASTTDTQY
TRBV7-2	TRBJ1-2	ASSHGQLYGYT
TRBV27	TRBJ2-2	ASRGWQGANTGELF
TRBV7-3	TRBJ2-5	ASSRGGQETQY
TRBV4-1	TRBJ1-4	ASSQQTPTNEKLF
TRBV5-6	TRBJ1-2	ASSDLSGSYGYT
TRBV5-6	TRBJ1-2	ASSALKGYGYT
TRBV7-2	TRBJ2-7	ASSQGPPYEQY
TRBV5-1	TRBJ2-7	ASSLEPGQPRYEQY
TRBV4-3	TRBJ2-5	ASSQDVKGPRWQETQY